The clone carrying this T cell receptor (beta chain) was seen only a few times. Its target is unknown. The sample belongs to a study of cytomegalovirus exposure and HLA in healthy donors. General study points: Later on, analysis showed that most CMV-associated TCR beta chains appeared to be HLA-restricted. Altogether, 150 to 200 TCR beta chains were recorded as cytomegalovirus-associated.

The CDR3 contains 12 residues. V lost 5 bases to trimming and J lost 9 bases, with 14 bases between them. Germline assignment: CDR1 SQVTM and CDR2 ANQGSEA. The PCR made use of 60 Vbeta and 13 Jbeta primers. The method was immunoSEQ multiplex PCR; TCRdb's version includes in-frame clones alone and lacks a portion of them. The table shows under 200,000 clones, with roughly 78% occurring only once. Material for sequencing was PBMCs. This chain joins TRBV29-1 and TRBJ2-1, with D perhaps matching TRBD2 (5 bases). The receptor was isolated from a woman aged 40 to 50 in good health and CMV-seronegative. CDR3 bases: TGCAGCGTTTTAACTTTAGGGAGTGAGCAGTTCTTC. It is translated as CSVLTLGSEQFF.